A selection of T cell receptor beta chains follows, all from one sample in a study of cytomegalovirus exposure and HLA in healthy donors. Clones were read by immunoSEQ multiplex PCR, and TCRdb kept only the in-frame ones, dropping some. This table has more than 100,000 clones, over 60% appearing once. Sequenced input: PBMCs. Source of these receptors: a human donor in good health. The CDR3 runs from the conserved cysteine through the conserved F or W. The D gene is left open where the match is weak. Size values are once, few and many counts, or a class for expanded clones, and some rows have none.

abundance: .; j_gene: TRBJ1-2; v_gene: TRBV9; d_gene: TRBD1; CDR3nt: TGTGCCAGCAGCGTAGACGGGACAGGGGGCGGGTATGGCTACACCTTC; CDR3aa: CASSVDGTGGGYGYTF
abundance: .; j_gene: TRBJ2-7; v_gene: TRBV5-1; d_gene: TRBD1; CDR3nt: TGCGCCAGCAGCGTACAGGGGGAGCCAAAGTACGAGCAGTACTTC; CDR3aa: CASSVQGEPKYEQYF
abundance: few; j_gene: TRBJ2-5; v_gene: TRBV7-3; d_gene: .; CDR3nt: TGTGCCAGCAGCTTAGGCGTAGGGCAGGGGCAAGAGACCCAGTACTTC; CDR3aa: CASSLGVGQGQETQYF
abundance: .; j_gene: TRBJ2-7; v_gene: TRBV11-3; d_gene: TRBD1; CDR3nt: TGTGCCAGCAGCTTGGGGACAGGGGTCCACGAGCAGTACTTC; CDR3aa: CASSLGTGVHEQYF
abundance: .; j_gene: TRBJ2-7; v_gene: TRBV9; d_gene: TRBD1; CDR3nt: TGTGCCAGCAGTTCCTCCGGGACAGCGAACAGCGAGCAGTACTTC; CDR3aa: CASSSSGTANSEQYF
abundance: .; j_gene: TRBJ2-2; v_gene: TRBV19; d_gene: TRBD1; CDR3nt: TGTGCCAGTACCAGGGGGCTGACCGGGGAGCTGTTTTTT; CDR3aa: CASTRGLTGELFF
abundance: .; j_gene: TRBJ2-3; v_gene: TRBV19; d_gene: TRBD2; CDR3nt: TGTGCCAGTAGTATCCCCCTCCTTAGCGGGAGTACGCAGTATTTT; CDR3aa: CASSIPLLSGSTQYF
abundance: .; j_gene: TRBJ1-5; v_gene: TRBV9; d_gene: .; CDR3nt: TGTGCCAGCAATGATGGGCCGGGGGTCAATCAGCCCCAGCATTTT; CDR3aa: CASNDGPGVNQPQHF
abundance: .; j_gene: TRBJ2-3; v_gene: TRBV29-1; d_gene: TRBD2; CDR3nt: TGCAGCGTTGATCGGCTAGCGGGTAGCACAGATACGCAGTATTTT; CDR3aa: CSVDRLAGSTDTQYF
abundance: .; j_gene: TRBJ1-6; v_gene: TRBV19; d_gene: .; CDR3nt: TGTGCCAGTAGTGCGCAACAGGGAGATAATTCACCCCTCCACTTT; CDR3aa: CASSAQQGDNSPLHF
abundance: .; j_gene: TRBJ2-7; v_gene: TRBV6-1; d_gene: .; CDR3nt: TGTGCCAGCAGTGAAGAGTACAGTCACACCTACGAGCAGTACTTC; CDR3aa: CASSEEYSHTYEQYF
abundance: .; j_gene: TRBJ1-3; v_gene: TRBV5-1; d_gene: TRBD1; CDR3nt: TGCGCCAGCAGCTTGGATTCCGGGACAGGGTACAACACCATATATTTT; CDR3aa: CASSLDSGTGYNTIYF
abundance: few; j_gene: TRBJ2-7; v_gene: TRBV6-5; d_gene: TRBD2; CDR3nt: TGTGCCAGCAGTCTGACTAGCGGGAGCTACGAGCAGTACTTC; CDR3aa: CASSLTSGSYEQYF
abundance: .; j_gene: TRBJ2-2; v_gene: TRBV11-3; d_gene: .; CDR3nt: TGTGCCAGCAGCGCCGGTGGGGCAGCTTACACCGGGGAGCTGTTTTTT; CDR3aa: CASSAGGAAYTGELFF
abundance: .; j_gene: TRBJ2-6; v_gene: TRBV27; d_gene: TRBD1; CDR3nt: TGTGCCAGCAGTCCCATGACAGGGTCCCCCCCCAACGTCCTGACTTTC; CDR3aa: CASSPMTGSPPNVLTF
abundance: .; j_gene: TRBJ2-6; v_gene: TRBV5-6; d_gene: .; CDR3nt: TGTGCCAGCAGCTTGAGGGCAGGGCTTTCTGGGGCCAACGTCCTGACTTTC; CDR3aa: CASSLRAGLSGANVLTF
abundance: .; j_gene: TRBJ2-7; v_gene: TRBV18; d_gene: TRBD1; CDR3nt: TGTGCCAGCTCACCAGACAGGGACCTCTACGAGCAGTACTTC; CDR3aa: CASSPDRDLYEQYF
abundance: .; j_gene: TRBJ2-7; v_gene: TRBV28; d_gene: TRBD2; CDR3nt: TGTGCCAGCAGCCGGACTAGCGGGAACTACGAGCAGTACTTC; CDR3aa: CASSRTSGNYEQYF
abundance: .; j_gene: TRBJ1-6; v_gene: TRBV28; d_gene: TRBD1; CDR3nt: TGTGCCAGCAGTACGGGACAGCTGCAAGACTCACCCCTCCACTTT; CDR3aa: CASSTGQLQDSPLHF
abundance: .; j_gene: TRBJ2-6; v_gene: TRBV5-1; d_gene: .; CDR3nt: TGCGCCAGCAGCTTGGGGTCTGGGGCCAACGGCCTGACTTTC; CDR3aa: CASSLGSGANGLTF
abundance: .; j_gene: TRBJ2-3; v_gene: TRBV6-5; d_gene: .; CDR3nt: TGTGCCAGCAGTTACTACAGGCTTAGGACAGATACGCAGTATTTT; CDR3aa: CASSYYRLRTDTQYF
abundance: .; j_gene: TRBJ1-4; v_gene: TRBV6-6; d_gene: .; CDR3nt: TGTGCCAGCAGTTACTCGCCTGTACGGACTAATGAAAAACTGTTTTTT; CDR3aa: CASSYSPVRTNEKLFF
abundance: .; j_gene: TRBJ2-1; v_gene: TRBV29-1; d_gene: TRBD2; CDR3nt: TGCAGCGTTGCAACTAGCGGGAGGGGTGAGCAGTTCTTC; CDR3aa: CSVATSGRGEQFF
abundance: few; j_gene: TRBJ2-7; v_gene: TRBV19; d_gene: TRBD2; CDR3nt: TGTGCCAGTAGTATACGACTAGCGGGGGTCTACGAGCAGTACTTC; CDR3aa: CASSIRLAGVYEQYF
abundance: .; j_gene: TRBJ1-1; v_gene: TRBV5-4; d_gene: .; CDR3nt: TGTGCCAGCAGCCCCGGCGGAAGGGGGAATCGGAACACTGAAGCTTTCTTT; CDR3aa: CASSPGGRGNRNTEAFF
abundance: .; j_gene: TRBJ2-5; v_gene: TRBV7-6; d_gene: TRBD2; CDR3nt: TGTGCCAGCAGCTTCCCCCCCCTAGCGGGCCACGGGGAGACCCAGTACTTC; CDR3aa: CASSFPPLAGHGETQYF
abundance: .; j_gene: TRBJ2-5; v_gene: TRBV9; d_gene: TRBD1; CDR3nt: TGTGCCAGCAGCGTAGCCAGAACAGGGGGCCAAGAGACCCAGTACTTC; CDR3aa: CASSVARTGGQETQYF
abundance: .; j_gene: TRBJ2-1; v_gene: TRBV28; d_gene: .; CDR3nt: TGTGCCAGCATCCCCTTAGCGGCAACATACAATGAGCAGTTCTTC; CDR3aa: CASIPLAATYNEQFF
abundance: few; j_gene: TRBJ2-7; v_gene: TRBV6-5; d_gene: .; CDR3nt: TGTGCCAGCAGCCCCGGTTGGGAGCAGTACTTC; CDR3aa: CASSPGWEQYF
abundance: .; j_gene: TRBJ1-1; v_gene: TRBV10-3; d_gene: .; CDR3nt: TGTGCCTCCCAGAAGAACACTGAAGCTTTCTTT; CDR3aa: CASQKNTEAFF
abundance: once; j_gene: TRBJ2-7; v_gene: TRBV6-5; d_gene: TRBD2; CDR3nt: TGTGCCAGCAGTTACGCTGCTAGCGGGAGCTCCTACGAGCAGTACTTC; CDR3aa: CASSYAASGSSYEQYF
abundance: .; j_gene: TRBJ2-3; v_gene: TRBV5-5; d_gene: TRBD1; CDR3nt: TGTGCCAGCAGCGATCGGACAGGGATTTACACAGATACGCAGTATTTT; CDR3aa: CASSDRTGIYTDTQYF
abundance: once; j_gene: TRBJ1-2; v_gene: TRBV6-5; d_gene: .; CDR3nt: TGTGCCAGCAGTGCAAACCCCGGGTCGTACTATGGCTACACCTTC; CDR3aa: CASSANPGSYYGYTF
abundance: .; j_gene: TRBJ1-4; v_gene: TRBV5-1; d_gene: .; CDR3nt: TGCGCCAGCAGCTTAGGACGGGATAATGAAAAACTGTTTTTT; CDR3aa: CASSLGRDNEKLFF
abundance: .; j_gene: TRBJ2-3; v_gene: TRBV7-9; d_gene: .; CDR3nt: TGTGCCAGCAGCCCCCGGGTAAGAGCAGGGGCAGATACGCAGTATTTT; CDR3aa: CASSPRVRAGADTQYF
abundance: once; j_gene: TRBJ2-1; v_gene: TRBV21-1; d_gene: .; CDR3nt: TGTGCCAGCAGCTTCCCTCGACAGGTCACCTACAATGAGCAGTTCTTC; CDR3aa: CASSFPRQVTYNEQFF
abundance: .; j_gene: TRBJ1-3; v_gene: TRBV2; d_gene: .; CDR3nt: TGTGCCAGCAGCGGGAGGATCGCCACCATATATTTT; CDR3aa: CASSGRIATIYF
abundance: once; j_gene: TRBJ1-1; v_gene: TRBV6-1; d_gene: .; CDR3nt: TGTGCCAGCAGCTACAGGGAAGAGGGCACTGAAGCTTTCTTT; CDR3aa: CASSYREEGTEAFF
abundance: .; j_gene: TRBJ1-2; v_gene: TRBV7-9; d_gene: TRBD1; CDR3nt: TGTGCCAGCAGCGAGGGACAGCGAGTTAACTATGGCTACACCTTC; CDR3aa: CASSEGQRVNYGYTF
abundance: .; j_gene: TRBJ2-2; v_gene: TRBV27; d_gene: .; CDR3nt: TGTGCCAGCAGTTCTGAGCGGAGGTTGAACACCGGGGAGCTGTTTTTT; CDR3aa: CASSSERRLNTGELFF
abundance: once; j_gene: TRBJ2-3; v_gene: TRBV6-5; d_gene: TRBD1; CDR3nt: TGTGCCAGCAGTTCACCGGGACAGGGGATGGATACGCAGTATTTT; CDR3aa: CASSSPGQGMDTQYF